These 24 T cell receptor beta chains came from one sample sequenced in a study of T cells expressing NK-cell markers (dated by TCRdb to about 2020). Receptor amplification or capture employed 5' RACE. TCRdb shows the sequencer as Illumina HiSeq 2000. Reads reprocessed by TCRdb are summarized as one entry per CDR3 protein sequence, and DNA is absent. This specimen's table enumerates 200,000 to 300,000 distinct CDR3 sequences. The biggest ten clones account for around 0.42% of the sample. The sample taken for sequencing was blood T cells: a sorted CD56 or NKG2C T cell subset, CD4+ or CD8+ T cells, or bulk PBMC T cells (not recorded which). These receptors were collected from a man between 18 and 35 years old in good health. Donor details come from another sample of the same person, matched by shared clones.

The V call is TRBV10-2, the J call TRBJ1-1. Germline CDR1 WSHSY, CDR2 SAAADI. The CDR3 totals 14 residues. CDR3 residues: CASSDGGVSTEAFF.

This chain links TRBV7-9 with TRBJ2-1. The length of the CDR3 is 15 residues. The germline CDR1 and CDR2 sequences are SEHNR and FQNEAQ (reference sequence). The CDR3 is CASRAYRGSYNEQFF.

This sequence joins TRBV20-1 and TRBJ2-3; the D gene TCRdb calls, TRBD2, cannot be checked with no DNA. From germline, CDR1 is DFQATT and CDR2 SNEGSKA (reference sequence). The CDR3 spans 16 residues. The chain's CDR3 is CSASIRASGRTDTQYF.

The chain uses TRBV10-3 and TRBJ2-7. CDR1 is ENHRY, CDR2 SYGVKD, per germline. This CDR3 has 11 residues. CDR3 in amino acids: CAIRGSREQYF.

The V call is TRBV20-1, the J call TRBJ1-1; no DNA is available, so the TRBD1 call from TCRdb remains unchecked. Germline CDR1 reads DFQATT; CDR2 reads SNEGSKA (reference sequence). The CDR3 extends over 15 amino acids. The CDR3: CSARAAGAVNTEAFF.

J is TRBJ1-4 and V is TRBV5-4; as DNA is missing, the TRBD1 call by TCRdb cannot be tested. The germline V gene encodes CDR1 SGHNT and CDR2 YYREEE (reference sequence). The CDR3 consists of 15 residues. The CDR3 sequence: CASSSPGGRGEKLFF.

The rearrangement uses TRBV6-5 and TRBJ1-6; without DNA, the TCRdb call of TRBD1 cannot be checked. CDR1 MNHEY and CDR2 SVGAGI come from the germline V gene. This CDR3 is 14 amino acids long. CDR3 in amino acids: CASSYGQGDSPLHF.

The chain carries TRBV4-2 and TRBJ2-7; the TCRdb call, TRBD2, lacks DNA for checking. The CDR3 loop spans 13 amino acids. CDR1 is LGHNA, CDR2 YNFKEQ, per germline. The CDR3 spells CASSQASRGEQYF.

The V gene is TRBV11-2, the J gene TRBJ2-1; the D call of TRBD2 rests on TCRdb alone, since no DNA is present to check it. The V gene's germline CDR1 is SGHAT and CDR2 FQNNGV. The CDR3 is made up of 15 amino acids. The CDR3 loop reads CASSRNSGSIDEQFF.

This rearrangement joins TRBV12-5 to TRBJ2-3. The germline CDR1 and CDR2 sequences are LGHNT and FRNRAP. This CDR3 contains 13 residues. The CDR3 region is CASGSASTDTQYF.

The J gene is TRBJ1-5, the V gene TRBV6-1; TCRdb proposes TRBD1, but this gene call is untestable without DNA. The CDR3 is 15 amino acids. Germline V gene lookup returns CDR1 MNHNS and CDR2 SASEGT. The CDR3 loop is CASRRTGDSNQPQHF.

The chain has TRBV15 and TRBJ2-3; TCRdb outputs TRBD2, but without DNA this stays unchecked. The V gene's germline CDR1 is LNHNV and CDR2 YYDKDF (reference sequence). This CDR3 region has 19 residues. CDR3 loop: CATSRDYKREPTSTDTQYF.

The J gene is TRBJ1-2, the V gene TRBV12-3 or TRBV12-4. This CDR3 contains 12 residues. The CDR3 sequence is CASSPGTRGYTF.

The chain has TRBV12-3 or TRBV12-4 and TRBJ1-2; no DNA is available, so the TRBD1 call from TCRdb remains unchecked. The CDR3 totals 15 residues. The chain's CDR3 is CASRPGQAPNYGYTF.

The gene calls are TRBV29-1 and TRBJ2-1; TCRdb selects TRBD1, and the lack of DNA leaves this call unchecked. CDR1 is SQVTM, CDR2 ANQGSEA, per germline. This CDR3 has 12 amino acids. CDR3 loop: CSVVPRSNEQFF.

The CDR3 protein is CASSLRSEETQYF. The rearrangement joins TRBV5-1 to TRBJ2-5. The CDR3 spans 13 residues. CDR1 and CDR2 from the germline V gene are SGHRS and YFSETQ.

The chain is built from TRBV29-1 and TRBJ1-3. The germline gives CDR1 SQVTM, CDR2 ANQGSEA. This CDR3 is built from 14 residues. The CDR3 loop reads CSVVEGPAGNTIYF.

The chain combines TRBV5-1 with TRBJ2-2; TCRdb names TRBD1, which stays unverified in the absence of DNA. Per germline, CDR1 SGHRS and CDR2 YFSETQ. The CDR3 spans 14 residues. The CDR3 reads CASSLVTGGRELFF.

The chain links TRBV28 to TRBJ2-3; without DNA, the TCRdb call of TRBD2 cannot be checked. The CDR3 consists of 13 residues. CDR1 MDHEN and CDR2 SYDVKM come from the germline V gene. This CDR3 is CASGEGRTDTQYF.

The rearrangement uses TRBV7-2 and TRBJ2-3; TCRdb's D call, TRBD1, is unchecked because there is no DNA. This CDR3 is 12 amino acids long. CDR1 and CDR2 from the germline V gene are SGHTA and FQGNSA. The CDR3 loop is CASSPGPDTQYF.

The rearrangement uses TRBV24-1 and TRBJ1-1; the D call of TRBD1 rests on TCRdb alone, since no DNA is present to check it. Germline V gene lookup returns CDR1 KGHDR and CDR2 SFDVKD. The CDR3 runs 14 residues. The chain's CDR3 is CATTGQGANTEAFF.

The V gene is TRBV7-2, the J gene TRBJ1-2. The CDR3 has 14 residues. The germline V gene encodes CDR1 SGHTA and CDR2 FQGNSA. The CDR3 reads CASSLEWHNYGYTF. Full variable domain (rest looked up from reference TRBV7-2 and TRBJ1-2): GAGVSQSPSNKVTEKGKDVELRCDPISGHTALYWYRQSLGQGLEFLIYFQGNSAPDKSGLPSDRFSAERTGGSVSTLTIQRTQQEDSAVYLCASSLEWHNYGYTFGSGTRLTVV.

The chain couples TRBV7-2 to TRBJ2-1. This CDR3 region has 16 residues. From germline, CDR1 is SGHTA and CDR2 FQGNSA. The CDR3 loop is CASSTLLRPGYNEQFF.

The chain is built from TRBV5-1 and TRBJ2-2. CDR1 and CDR2 (germline): SGHRS, YFSETQ. The CDR3 length is 16 residues. CDR3 loop: CASSLGRQVYTGELFF.